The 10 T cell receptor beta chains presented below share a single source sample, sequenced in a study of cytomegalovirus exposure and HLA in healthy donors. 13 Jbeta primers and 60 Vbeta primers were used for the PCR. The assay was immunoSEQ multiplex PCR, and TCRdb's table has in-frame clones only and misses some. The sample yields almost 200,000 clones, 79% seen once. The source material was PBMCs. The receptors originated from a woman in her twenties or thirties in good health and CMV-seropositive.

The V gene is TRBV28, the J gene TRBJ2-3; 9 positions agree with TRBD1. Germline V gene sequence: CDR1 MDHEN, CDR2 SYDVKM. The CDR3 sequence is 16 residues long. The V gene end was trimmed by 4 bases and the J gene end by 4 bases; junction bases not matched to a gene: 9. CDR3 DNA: TGTGCCAGCAGTTCCGGCGGGACAGGGAATCCAGATACGCAGTATTTT. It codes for CASSSGGTGNPDTQYF.

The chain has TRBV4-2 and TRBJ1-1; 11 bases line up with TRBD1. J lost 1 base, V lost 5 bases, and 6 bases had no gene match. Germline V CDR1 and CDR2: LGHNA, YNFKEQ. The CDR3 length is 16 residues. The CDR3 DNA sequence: TGTGCCAGCAGCGACGGGACAGGGGGATCGAACACTGAAGCTTTCTTT. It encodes CASSDGTGGSNTEAFF.

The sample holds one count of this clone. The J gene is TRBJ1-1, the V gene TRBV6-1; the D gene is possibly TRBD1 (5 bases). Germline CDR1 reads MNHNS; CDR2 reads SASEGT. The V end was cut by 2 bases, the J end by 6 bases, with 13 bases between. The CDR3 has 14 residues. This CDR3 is CASSESPGQAEAFF. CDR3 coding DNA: TGTGCCAGCAGTGAAAGTCCAGGGCAAGCTGAAGCTTTCTTT.

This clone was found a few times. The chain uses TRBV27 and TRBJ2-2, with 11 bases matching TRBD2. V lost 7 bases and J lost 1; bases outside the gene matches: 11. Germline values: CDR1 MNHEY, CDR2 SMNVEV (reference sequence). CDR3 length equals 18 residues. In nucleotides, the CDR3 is TGTGCCAGCAAAAGGCTAGCGGGAGGCCTAATGAACACCGGGGAGCTGTTTTTT. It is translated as CASKRLAGGLMNTGELFF.

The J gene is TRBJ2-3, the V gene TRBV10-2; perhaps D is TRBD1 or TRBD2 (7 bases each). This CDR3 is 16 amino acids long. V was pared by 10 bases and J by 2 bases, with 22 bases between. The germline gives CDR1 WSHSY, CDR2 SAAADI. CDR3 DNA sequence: TGCGCCATCAGGGGGGGACCGGCTAGCGACACAGATACGCAGTATTTT. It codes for CAIRGGPASDTDTQYF.

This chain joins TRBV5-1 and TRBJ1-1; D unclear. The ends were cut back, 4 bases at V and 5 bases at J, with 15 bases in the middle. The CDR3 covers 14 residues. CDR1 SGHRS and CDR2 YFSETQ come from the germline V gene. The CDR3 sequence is CASSLEPYGTEAFF. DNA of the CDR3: TGCGCCAGCAGCCTAGAGCCCTATGGAACTGAAGCTTTCTTT.

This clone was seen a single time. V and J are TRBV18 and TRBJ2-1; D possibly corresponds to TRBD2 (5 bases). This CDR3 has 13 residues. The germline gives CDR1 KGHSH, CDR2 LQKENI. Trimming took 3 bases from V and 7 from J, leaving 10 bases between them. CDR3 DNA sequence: TGTGCCAGCTCACCGAGCGGTCCTAATGAGCAGTTCTTC. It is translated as CASSPSGPNEQFF.

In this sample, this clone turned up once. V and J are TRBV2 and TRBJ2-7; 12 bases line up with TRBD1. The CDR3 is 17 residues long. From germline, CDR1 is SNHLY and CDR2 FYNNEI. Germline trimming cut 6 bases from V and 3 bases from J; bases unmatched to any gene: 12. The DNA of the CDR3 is TGTGCCAGCAGAGAATCGACCGGGACAGGGGGCGTCTACGAGCAGTACTTC. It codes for CASRESTGTGGVYEQYF.

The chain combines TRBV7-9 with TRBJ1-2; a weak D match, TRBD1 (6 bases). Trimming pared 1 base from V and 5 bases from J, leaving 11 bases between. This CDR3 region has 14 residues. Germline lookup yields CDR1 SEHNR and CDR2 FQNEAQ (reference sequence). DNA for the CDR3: TGTGCCAGCAGCTTAGTACCAGGACAGTATGGCTACACCTTC. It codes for CASSLVPGQYGYTF. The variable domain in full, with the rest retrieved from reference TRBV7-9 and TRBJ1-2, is DTGVSQNPRHKITKRGQNVTFRCDPISEHNRLYWYRQTLGQGPEFLTYFQNEAQLEKSRLLSDRFSAERPKGSFSTLEIQRTEQGDSAMYLCASSLVPGQYGYTFGSGTRLTVV.

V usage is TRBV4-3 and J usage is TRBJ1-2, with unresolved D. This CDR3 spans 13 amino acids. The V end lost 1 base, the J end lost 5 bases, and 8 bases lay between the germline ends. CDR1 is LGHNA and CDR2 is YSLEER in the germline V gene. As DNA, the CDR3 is TGCGCCAGCAGCCAAGTAACAGATTATGGCTACACCTTC. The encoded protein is CASSQVTDYGYTF.